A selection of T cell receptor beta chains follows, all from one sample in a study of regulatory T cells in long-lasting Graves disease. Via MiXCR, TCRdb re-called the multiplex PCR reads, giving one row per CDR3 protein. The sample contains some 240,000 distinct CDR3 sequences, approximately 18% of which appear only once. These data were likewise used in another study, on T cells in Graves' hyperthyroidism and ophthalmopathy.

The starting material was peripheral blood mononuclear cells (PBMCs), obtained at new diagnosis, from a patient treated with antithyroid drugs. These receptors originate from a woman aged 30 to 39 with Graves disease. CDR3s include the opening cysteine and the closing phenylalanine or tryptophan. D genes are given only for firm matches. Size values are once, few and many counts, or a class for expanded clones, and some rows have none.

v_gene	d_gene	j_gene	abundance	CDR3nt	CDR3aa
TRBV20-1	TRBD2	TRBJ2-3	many	TGCAGTGCTAGAGATCTCAACGGGAGGGAATCAGATACGCAGTATTTT	CSARDLNGRESDTQYF
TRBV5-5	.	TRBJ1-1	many	TGTGCCAGCAACAGGGCCTCGAACACTGAAGCTTTCTTT	CASNRASNTEAFF
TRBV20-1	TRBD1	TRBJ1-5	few	TGCAGTGCTCCCGGGACAGGGGTTAGCAATCAGCCCCAGCATTTT	CSAPGTGVSNQPQHF
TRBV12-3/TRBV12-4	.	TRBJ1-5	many	TGTGCCAGCAGTACTGACTTAAATCAGCCCCAGCATTTT	CASSTDLNQPQHF
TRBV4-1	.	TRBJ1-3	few	TGCGCCAGCAGCCACCTCCGGACGGCAGGTTCCGGAAACACCATATATTTT	CASSHLRTAGSGNTIYF
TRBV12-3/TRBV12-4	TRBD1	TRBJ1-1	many	TGTGCCAGCAGTTCTGGGGACAGGGCTGCTTTCTTT	CASSSGDRAAFF
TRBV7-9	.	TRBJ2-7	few	TGTGCCAGCAGCCTGGGGACGGGGTCAAGGGTAAACGAGCAGTACTTC	CASSLGTGSRVNEQYF
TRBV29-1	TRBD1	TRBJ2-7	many	TGCAGCGTAGTTCGGACAGGGAACGAGCAGTACTTC	CSVVRTGNEQYF
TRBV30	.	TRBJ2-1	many	TGTGCCTGGAGTGAAATGGGCAATGAGCAGTTCTTC	CAWSEMGNEQFF
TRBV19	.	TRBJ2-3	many	TGTGCCAGTAGTATAACGGGGTTCACAGATACGCAGTATTTT	CASSITGFTDTQYF
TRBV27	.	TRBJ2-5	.	TGTGCCAGCATGGGGATAGGGGGTAAAGAGACCCAGTACTTC	CASMGIGGKETQYF
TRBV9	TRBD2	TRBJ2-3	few	TGTGCCAGCAGCGTAGCTCCTTGGACTAGCGGGGGCACAGATACGCAGTATTTT	CASSVAPWTSGGTDTQYF
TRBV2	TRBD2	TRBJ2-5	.	TGTGCCAGCAGCCCCGGACTAGCGGGACAAGAGACCCAGTACTTC	CASSPGLAGQETQYF
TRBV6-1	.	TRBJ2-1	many	TGTGCCAGCAGTCTCGTGGGGATCGGCTCCTACAATGAGCAGTTCTTC	CASSLVGIGSYNEQFF
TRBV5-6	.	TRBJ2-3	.	TGTGCCAGCGGGGTACAGCGTACGCAGTATTTT	CASGVQRTQYF
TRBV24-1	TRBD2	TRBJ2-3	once	TGTGCCACCAGTGAGGCGGGAGGGGATGGCACAGATACGCAGTATTTT	CATSEAGGDGTDTQYF
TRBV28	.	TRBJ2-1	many	TGTGCCAGCAGCCTCGGGAGTTACAATGAGCAGTTCTTC	CASSLGSYNEQFF
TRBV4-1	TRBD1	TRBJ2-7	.	TGCGCCAGCAGCCAAGAGGAGACAGGGGGGTACGAGCAGTACTTC	CASSQEETGGYEQYF
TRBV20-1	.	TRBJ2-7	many	TGCAGTGCTGCCCTGGCGGGCAGGTTTAAGGAGCAGTACTTC	CSAALAGRFKEQYF
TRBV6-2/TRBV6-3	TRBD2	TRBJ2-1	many	TGTGCCAGCCGGGGGGTTGGAAACAATGAGCAGTTCTTC	CASRGVGNNEQFF
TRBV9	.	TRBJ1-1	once	TGTGCCAGCAGCGTAGTTGAGGGAAGCGGCACTGAAGCTTTCTTT	CASSVVEGSGTEAFF
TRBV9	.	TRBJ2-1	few	TGTGCCAGCAGCGCTGACAGGCTGAGCTCCTACAATGAGCAGTTCTTC	CASSADRLSSYNEQFF
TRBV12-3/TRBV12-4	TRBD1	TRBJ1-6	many	TGTGCCAGCAGTTTTAGAGGGGGACAGTCCCATTCACCCCTCCACTTT	CASSFRGGQSHSPLHF
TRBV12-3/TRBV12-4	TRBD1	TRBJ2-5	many	TGTGCCAGCAACCCCGGGACAGGGCTTTTACACCAAGAGACCCAGTACTTC	CASNPGTGLLHQETQYF
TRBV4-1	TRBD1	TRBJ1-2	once	TGCGCCAGCAGCCAAGATCTGTCGGGGACAGCTCCCCATGTTAATGGCTACACCTTC	CASSQDLSGTAPHVNGYTF
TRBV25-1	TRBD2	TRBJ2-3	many	TGTGCCAGCAGTACGACTAGCGGGGGGGTGTATGACACAGATACGCAGTATTTT	CASSTTSGGVYDTDTQYF
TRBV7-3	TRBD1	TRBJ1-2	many	TGTGCCAGCAGCGCCGGGACAGGGGACTATGGCTACACCTTC	CASSAGTGDYGYTF
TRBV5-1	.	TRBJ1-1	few	TGCGCCAGCAGCCCAAGGACAGTAGGTCCCCAAACTGAAGCTTTCTTT	CASSPRTVGPQTEAFF
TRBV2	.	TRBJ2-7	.	TGTGCCAGCAGTGCCCTCGGACAGCCGTCCGAGCAGTACTTC	CASSALGQPSEQYF
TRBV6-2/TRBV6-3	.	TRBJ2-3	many	TGTGCCAGCAAGGGAGGCAGGGGAACAGATACGCAGTATTTT	CASKGGRGTDTQYF
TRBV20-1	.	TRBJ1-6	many	TGCAGTGCTAGAGGGGAGGGAATGACTTCACCCCTCCACTTT	CSARGEGMTSPLHF
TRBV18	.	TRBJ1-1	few	TGTGCCAGCTCACCACGGGGGCAGGTGACGAACACTGAAGCTTTTTTT	CASSPRGQVTNTEAFF
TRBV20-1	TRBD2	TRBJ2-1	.	TGCAGTGCTAATAGCGGGAGTTCCAATGAGCAGTTCTTC	CSANSGSSNEQFF
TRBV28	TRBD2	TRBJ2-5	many	TGTGCCAGCACCCTCGGGGGGGCCAGGGAGACCCAGTACTTC	CASTLGGARETQYF
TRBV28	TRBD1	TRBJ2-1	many	TGTGCCAGCAGTTCCGCGGGATGGACAGGGGAAGGAGATGAGCAGTTCTTC	CASSSAGWTGEGDEQFF
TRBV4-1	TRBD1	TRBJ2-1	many	TGCGCCAGCAGCAGACCGGACAGGGATGAGCAGTTCTTC	CASSRPDRDEQFF
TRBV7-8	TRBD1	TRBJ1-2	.	TGTGTCAGCAGCCCGGGACAGCAACCGAACTATGGCTACACCTTC	CVSSPGQQPNYGYTF
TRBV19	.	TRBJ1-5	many	TGTGCCAGTAGTATGGGGACCTGGCCCCAGCATTTT	CASSMGTWPQHF